Listed here are 30 T cell receptor beta chains from one sample, sequenced in a study of T cell responses to AZD1222 COVID-19 vaccine. Here immunoSEQ multiplex PCR was the method, and the copy in TCRdb shows in-frame clones only, minus some. The sample includes some 190,000 clones, around 91% of them seen just once. This specimen was peripheral blood, taken on day 0 of AZD1222 vaccination. These receptor sequences come from an adult in good health.

V gene TRBV7-6 combines with J gene TRBJ2-7; D possibly corresponds to TRBD1 (5 bases). Germline CDR1 reads SGHVS; CDR2 reads FNYEAQ. V was cut by 0 bases and J by 2 bases, with 8 bases left in between. The CDR3 spans 14 residues. The CDR3 coding sequence is TGTGCCAGCAGCTTAGCTGACAGAGCCTACGAGCAGTACTTC. Residues: CASSLADRAYEQYF.

This clone was counted a few times. V and J are TRBV9 and TRBJ2-7; D is possibly TRBD2 (8 bases). Germline V gene data show CDR1 as SGDLS and CDR2 as YYNGEE. This CDR3 contains 16 residues. Trimming cost V 4 bases and J 0 bases, with 17 bases left between them. The CDR3 loop reads CASSKSGGTASYEQYF. CDR3 nucleotides: TGTGCCAGCAGCAAATCGGGAGGGACAGCCTCCTACGAGCAGTACTTC. The full variable domain, rest sourced from reference TRBV9 and TRBJ2-7, is DSGVTQTPKHLITATGQRVTLRCSPRSGDLSVYWYQQSLDQGLQFLIQYYNGEERAKGNILERFSAQQFPDLHSELNLSSLELGDSALYFCASSKSGGTASYEQYFGPGTRLTVT.

CDR3 nucleotides: TGTGCCAGCAGCAGAGGGAGTACCTCCTATAATTCACCCCTCCACTTT. Amino acid sequence: CASSRGSTSYNSPLHF. This chain joins TRBV11-2 and TRBJ1-6; D gene unclear. The CDR3 length is 16 residues. V was clipped by 5 bases and J by 0 bases, with 11 bases between them. The germline gives CDR1 SGHAT, CDR2 FQNNGV.

In DNA, the CDR3 is TGTGCCACCAGCAGAAACCCACAGGGGTCTAATCAGCCCCAGCATTTT. Amino acid sequence: CATSRNPQGSNQPQHF. This chain links TRBV15 with TRBJ1-5, with TRBD1 matching over 7 bases. Germline V gene data show CDR1 as LNHNV and CDR2 as YYDKDF (reference sequence). The CDR3 sequence is 16 residues long. J was trimmed by 4 bases and V by 2 bases; bases with no gene match: 8.

The chain joins TRBV4-3 to TRBJ1-2; 7 positions agree with TRBD1. Losses at the gene ends were 0 bases for V and 3 bases for J; bases not matched to a gene: 22. CDR3 length: 21 residues. Germline CDR1 and CDR2: LGHNA and YSLEER. As DNA, the CDR3 is TGCGCCAGCAGCCAAGATGTAGGGGGCCTGGGTAGGTTGGGTACAGACTATGGCTACACCTTC. Its protein product is CASSQDVGGLGRLGTDYGYTF.

The rearrangement links TRBV12-5 to TRBJ1-1; TRBD1 is a possible D gene (5 bases). Deletions cut 6 bases from V and 1 base from J, with 15 bases between. CDR1 LGHNT and CDR2 FRNRAP come from the germline V gene. The CDR3 sequence is 15 residues long. The CDR3 region has the DNA TGTGCTAGTGGCGCCGAGCCCACAGGGAACACTGAAGCTTTCTTT. This gives the protein CASGAEPTGNTEAFF. Supplemented by reference TRBV12-5 and TRBJ1-1, the full variable domain reads DARVTQTPRHKVTEMGQEVTMRCQPILGHNTVFWYRQTMMQGLELLAYFRNRAPLDDSGMPKDRFSAEMPDATLATLKIQPSEPRDSAVYFCASGAEPTGNTEAFFGQGTRLTVV.

The chain couples TRBV19 to TRBJ2-7; 9 bases fit TRBD1. This CDR3 has 14 amino acids. Germline values: CDR1 LNHDA, CDR2 SQIVND (reference sequence). Germline trimming cut 7 bases from V and 2 bases from J; bases unmatched to any gene: 6. The CDR3 sequence is CASTPGQGAYEQYF. Written as DNA, the CDR3 is TGTGCCAGTACCCCGGGACAGGGCGCCTACGAGCAGTACTTC.

The rearrangement links TRBV4-1 to TRBJ1-6, with a possible D match to TRBD1 (5 bases). CDR1 MGHRA and CDR2 YSYEKL come from the germline V gene. Trimming took off 0 bases at V and 17 bases at J, with 14 bases between the two ends. This CDR3 contains 13 residues. The CDR3 DNA sequence: TGCGCCAGCAGCCAAGAGCGGGGCGAGCTCTTCCACTTT. It encodes CASSQERGELFHF.

This clone was recorded once. The chain links TRBV29-1 to TRBJ1-2; D is undetermined. Trimming removed 4 bases from V and 1 base from J, with 7 bases in between. The CDR3 is 12 amino acids. The germline V gene has CDR1 SQVTM and CDR2 ANQGSEA. The CDR3 bases are TGCAGCGTTGGAAACCTTAACTATGGCTACACCTTC. Translating it yields CSVGNLNYGYTF.

This sequence joins TRBV19 and TRBJ1-5; 9 positions match TRBD1. This CDR3 region has 14 residues. V trimming: 7 bases; J trimming: 5 bases; junction bases outside the gene matches: 6. Germline-derived CDR1 and CDR2 are LNHDA and SQIVND (reference sequence). The CDR3 DNA follows: TGTGCCAGTACCCCGGGACAGGGTCATCAGCCCCAGCATTTT. Amino acids: CASTPGQGHQPQHF.

The chain has TRBV12-3 or TRBV12-4 and TRBJ1-2, with unresolved D. Trimming cost V 3 bases and J 1 base, with 6 bases left between them. The CDR3 sequence is 13 residues long. The CDR3 DNA reads TGTGCCAGCAGTTTCGGGGATAACTATGGCTACACCTTC. Its translation is CASSFGDNYGYTF.

This chain joins TRBV2 and TRBJ2-1, with D hard to call. V was shortened by 7 bases and J by 6 bases, with 13 bases between the two germline ends. The CDR3 is 13 amino acids. Germline loops: CDR1 SNHLY, CDR2 FYNNEI. This chain's CDR3 is CASTGPSPNEQFF. For the CDR3, the DNA is TGTGCCAGCACTGGTCCATCTCCCAATGAGCAGTTCTTC.

CDR3 in amino acids: CATSRDRGQGAAEAFF. The CDR3 nucleotides read TGTGCCACCAGCAGAGACCGGGGACAGGGGGCAGCTGAAGCTTTCTTT. The rearrangement uses TRBV15 and TRBJ1-1, with 12 nucleotides matching TRBD1. Germline V CDR1 and CDR2: LNHNV, YYDKDF (reference sequence). This CDR3 region has 16 residues. Trimming removed 0 bases from V and 6 bases from J; junction bases left unmatched: 5.

The V and J genes are TRBV7-8 and TRBJ1-1, with D possibly being TRBD1 (6 bases). Germline loops: CDR1 SGHVS, CDR2 FQNEAQ. The CDR3 covers 15 residues. Trimming shortened V by 7 bases and J by 1 base, and 16 bases separated the two germline ends. The CDR3 spells CASTDPGTSNTEAFF. The CDR3 bases are TGTGCCAGCACCGACCCGGGGACATCGAACACTGAAGCTTTCTTT.

The genes are TRBV3-1 (or the pseudogene TRBV3-2) and TRBJ1-5; TRBD1 might be the D (6 bases). V was clipped by 0 bases and J by 5 bases, with 14 bases between them. The CDR3 sequence is 16 residues long. Germline assignment: CDR1 LGHDT and CDR2 YNNKEL (reference sequence). The CDR3 sequence: CASSQDRGQGYQPQHF. DNA for the CDR3: TGTGCCAGCAGCCAAGATAGAGGGCAGGGGTATCAGCCCCAGCATTTT.

CDR3 loop: CASSLYRGIKNIQYF. The CDR3 DNA is TGTGCCAGCAGTTTATATCGGGGGATAAAAAACATTCAGTACTTC. J is TRBJ2-4 and V is TRBV27; D possibly corresponds to TRBD2 (6 bases). The CDR3 extends over 15 amino acids. Trimming took 1 base from V and 4 from J, leaving 11 bases between them. Per germline, CDR1 MNHEY and CDR2 SMNVEV (reference sequence).

Remarks on this clone: This same CDR3 is encoded by further DNA sequences in the sample. This chain connects TRBV7-9 to TRBJ2-1; D unclear. Germline loops: CDR1 SEHNR, CDR2 FQNEAQ (reference sequence). This CDR3 is built from 14 residues. V lost 4 bases and J 0 bases, leaving 7 bases between the germline ends. In nucleotides, the CDR3 is TGTGCCAGCAGCTCGGAGTACTCCTACAATGAGCAGTTCTTC. As protein: CASSSEYSYNEQFF.

The chain links TRBV5-6 to TRBJ1-2; a weak D match, TRBD1 (6 bases). CDR3 length: 16 residues. Trimming stripped 4 bases from V and 0 bases from J, with 16 bases between. Germline V gene sequence: CDR1 SGHDT, CDR2 YYEEEE. CDR3 nucleotides: TGTGCCAGCAGCCTACCACAGGGAGGGCCTAACTATGGCTACACCTTC. Translation gives CASSLPQGGPNYGYTF.

The rearrangement links TRBV30 to TRBJ1-6; D uncertain. The length of the CDR3 is 15 residues. V dropped 0 bases and J dropped 4 bases, with 10 bases sitting between them. Germline values: CDR1 GTSNPN, CDR2 SVGIG (reference sequence). CDR3 coding DNA: TGTGCCTGGAGTGTAGTGAGCAAGTATAATTCACCCCTCCACTTT. Its translation is CAWSVVSKYNSPLHF.

CDR3 sequence (DNA): TGTGCCAGCAGCTTATCTGGTGTGGGCAGAACTATGGGCTACACCTTC. It is translated as CASSLSGVGRTMGYTF. The chain carries TRBV7-9 and TRBJ1-2; D not certain. V was pared by 2 bases and J by 8 bases, with 21 bases between. Germline loops: CDR1 SEHNR, CDR2 FQNEAQ (reference sequence). This CDR3 comprises 16 residues.

In DNA form, the CDR3 reads TGTGCCAGCAGCCCTTCACAGGGTTCACAGCCCCAGCATTTT. This sequence encodes CASSPSQGSQPQHF. J is TRBJ1-5 and V is TRBV6-2 or TRBV6-3; the D gene is possibly TRBD1 (6 bases). V lost 6 bases and J lost 7, with 16 bases in between. CDR1 is MNHEY, CDR2 SVGEGT, per germline. This CDR3 spans 14 amino acids.

The chain couples TRBV19 to TRBJ2-7; 9 bases agree with TRBD1. The CDR3 sequence is 17 residues long. V lost 5 bases, J lost 5 bases, and 16 bases stayed unmatched. The germline V gene has CDR1 LNHDA and CDR2 SQIVND (reference sequence). CDR3: CASSSQNRGRRGDEQYF. The DNA for the CDR3 is TGTGCCAGTAGTTCTCAAAACAGGGGGCGAAGAGGGGACGAGCAGTACTTC.

V gene TRBV27 combines with J gene TRBJ2-7; D could derive from TRBD1 or TRBD2 (5 bases each). Germline CDR1 and CDR2: MNHEY and SMNVEV (reference sequence). The V gene lost 3 bases and the J gene lost 2 bases, with 11 bases spanning the gap. CDR3 length: 14 amino acids. In DNA form, the CDR3 reads TGTGCCAGCAGTTTTAGGCAGGGACCCTACGAGCAGTACTTC. It translates to CASSFRQGPYEQYF.

V usage is TRBV5-6 and J usage is TRBJ1-4, with TRBD1 identical over 7 bases. The CDR3 is 13 amino acids. Germline values: CDR1 SGHDT, CDR2 YYEEEE. V shed 4 bases, J shed 7 bases, and the junction held 4 bases outside the gene matches. CDR3 DNA sequence: TGTGCCAGCAGCGGAGGGACAGTTGAAAAACTGTTTTTT. Amino acid sequence: CASSGGTVEKLFF. Complete variable domain (other parts from reference TRBV5-6 and TRBJ1-4): DAGVTQSPTHLIKTRGQQVTLRCSPKSGHDTVSWYQQALGQGPQFIFQYYEEEERQRGNFPDRFSGHQFPNYSSELNVNALLLGDSALYLCASSGGTVEKLFFGSGTQLSVL.

The rearrangement links TRBV4-2 to TRBJ1-6; 10 positions match TRBD1. The V segment lost 2 bases and the J segment 0 bases; nucleotides outside the gene matches: 16. Germline V gives CDR1 LGHNA, CDR2 YNFKEQ. CDR3 length: 22 residues. The CDR3 loop is CASSQIFPRTGGRSSYNSPLHF. The CDR3 region has the DNA TGTGCCAGCAGCCAAATTTTCCCCAGGACAGGGGGTAGGAGCTCCTATAATTCACCCCTCCACTTT.

CDR3 DNA sequence: TGTGCCAGCAGACTTGGGGGATCCGGGGGGGAGACCCAGTACTTC. It is translated as CASRLGGSGGETQYF. The gene calls are TRBV28 and TRBJ2-5; 7 nucleotides line up with TRBD2. There are 15 residues in the CDR3. The germline V gene has CDR1 MDHEN and CDR2 SYDVKM. Trimming removed 6 bases from V and 5 bases from J; junction bases left unmatched: 12.

The chain has TRBV15 and TRBJ1-1; D gene ambiguous. The CDR3 runs 16 residues. CDR1 is LNHNV, CDR2 YYDKDF, per germline (reference sequence). V was clipped by 0 bases and J by 3 bases, with 14 bases between them. CDR3 nucleotides: TGTGCCACCAGCAGAGAGAGTCGGGGTTTGGACACTGAAGCTTTCTTT. It codes for CATSRESRGLDTEAFF.

The chain joins TRBV7-3 to TRBJ2-4; TRBD1 aligns across 10 bases. CDR3 length: 16 amino acids. From germline, CDR1 is SGHTA and CDR2 FQGTGA. With 4 bases clipped from V and 0 bases from J, the junction kept 3 bases outside the gene matches. This chain's CDR3 is CASSSTGGGAKNIQYF. The CDR3, as DNA: TGTGCCAGCAGCTCGACAGGGGGCGGAGCCAAAAACATTCAGTACTTC.

This rearrangement joins TRBV19 to TRBJ1-6; D unresolved. V was shortened by 4 bases and J by 11 bases, with 12 bases between the two germline ends. Germline V gene sequence: CDR1 LNHDA, CDR2 SQIVND (reference sequence). The CDR3 is 13 amino acids. Here the CDR3 DNA reads TGTGCCAGTAGTAAGGACGTACCAGCACCCCTCCACTTT. Its translation: CASSKDVPAPLHF. The full variable domain, its missing parts supplied by reference TRBV19 and TRBJ1-6, is DGGITQSPKYLFRKEGQNVTLSCEQNLNHDAMYWYRQDPGQGLRLIYYSQIVNDFQKGDIAEGYSVSREKKESFPLTVTSAQKNPTAFYLCASSKDVPAPLHFGNGTRLTVT.

V usage is TRBV19 and J usage is TRBJ1-1; D is uncertain. The V and J ends lost 3 bases and 4 bases respectively, with 15 bases between them. CDR1 and CDR2 (germline): LNHDA, SQIVND (reference sequence). The CDR3 has 15 amino acids. This CDR3 is CASSMRVGIGTEAFF. CDR3 bases: TGTGCCAGTAGTATGCGGGTAGGAATCGGCACTGAAGCTTTCTTT.